The entry that follows covers one TCR beta chain sequence. Its specificity is not known. The sample belongs to a study of T cell responses to AZD1222 COVID-19 vaccine. General study results and limits: Females outnumbered males among donors, who were mostly white British; clonal diversity was possibly underestimated. Spike regions recognized by vaccine-associated CD4 TCRs spanned the protein, led by 160-218 and 743-854. Two AZD1222 administrations were followed by greater Spike-specific TCR breadth and depth. Unmutated variant regions reportedly attract nearly half of all spike-specific TCRs.

TCRdb's copy holds only in-frame clones and misses some; the assay was immunoSEQ multiplex PCR. Seen here are about 120,000 clones, around 89% observed once, and the top ten hold roughly 7.1%. The CDR3 is 16 residues long. The germline V gene encodes CDR1 KGHDR and CDR2 SFDVKD. The J segment lost 5 bases and the V segment lost 5 bases, leaving 10 bases of the junction unmatched. The receptor was isolated from an adult who received the AZD1222 COVID-19 vaccine. This specimen was peripheral blood, taken 28 days after the second AZD1222 dose. This chain connects TRBV24-1 to TRBJ2-1; 8 bases match TRBD2. The CDR3 nucleotides read TGTGCCACCAGTGCCACGAGCGGGAGATTTAACAATGAGCAGTTCTTC. This encodes CATSATSGRFNNEQFF.